A selection of T cell receptor beta chains follows, all from one sample in a study of Graves' ophthalmopathy and Graves' hyperthyroidism. TCRdb re-called the multiplex PCR reads with MiXCR, one entry per CDR3 protein. Of over 150,000 distinct CDR3 sequences in the sample, 30% to 45% were seen once. Sequencing was carried out using peripheral blood. The receptors originated from a woman between 40 and 50 years old with Graves' ophthalmopathy. The CDR3 runs from the conserved cysteine through the conserved F or W. Each record gives: CDR3 protein, CDR3 DNA, clone size, D gene, J gene, V gene. The D gene is left open where the match is weak. Clone size is stated in some rows and not others, as once, few, many or a class when expanded.

CDR3 protein: CASSTQENTEAFF
CDR3 DNA: TGTGCCAGCAGCACACAGGAGAACACTGAAGCTTTCTTT
clone size: many
D gene: NA
J gene: TRBJ1-1
V gene: TRBV7-3

CDR3 protein: CASSPMLGGAGGNTIYF
CDR3 DNA: TGTGCCAGCAGCCCCATGCTAGGCGGGGCGGGCGGAAACACCATATATTTT
clone size: many
D gene: NA
J gene: TRBJ1-3
V gene: TRBV3-1

CDR3 protein: CAWSVPWAGSSPLHF
CDR3 DNA: TGTGCCTGGAGTGTACCGTGGGCTGGGAGTTCACCCCTCCACTTT
clone size: NA
D gene: NA
J gene: TRBJ1-6
V gene: TRBV30

CDR3 protein: CASKGGQSPIDQPQHF
CDR3 DNA: TGTGCCAGTAAAGGGGGACAGAGCCCTATCGATCAGCCCCAGCATTTT
clone size: many
D gene: TRBD1
J gene: TRBJ1-5
V gene: TRBV19

CDR3 protein: CASSLRSTGELFF
CDR3 DNA: TGTGCCAGCAGTCTGCGAAGCACCGGGGAGCTGTTTTTT
clone size: many
D gene: NA
J gene: TRBJ2-2
V gene: TRBV12-3/TRBV12-4

CDR3 protein: CASSLGTGRTYEQYF
CDR3 DNA: TGTGCCAGCAGCTTAGGGACAGGGCGGACCTACGAGCAGTACTTC
clone size: NA
D gene: TRBD1
J gene: TRBJ2-7
V gene: TRBV7-8

CDR3 protein: CASSPKTGFQPQHF
CDR3 DNA: TGTGCCAGCTCACCAAAAACAGGGTTTCAGCCCCAGCATTTT
clone size: NA
D gene: NA
J gene: TRBJ1-5
V gene: TRBV18

CDR3 protein: CASRRTGNGANVLTF
CDR3 DNA: TGTGCCAGCAGAAGGACAGGCAATGGGGCCAACGTCCTGACTTTC
clone size: NA
D gene: TRBD1
J gene: TRBJ2-6
V gene: TRBV12-3/TRBV12-4

CDR3 protein: CAGGAGMNTEAFF
CDR3 DNA: TGTGCCGGAGGGGCGGGTATGAACACTGAAGCCTTCTTT
clone size: many
D gene: NA
J gene: TRBJ1-1
V gene: TRBV2

CDR3 protein: CSARDQGGGGKNIQYF
CDR3 DNA: TGCAGTGCTAGAGATCAGGGGGGGGGAGGCAAAAACATTCAGTACTTC
clone size: many
D gene: NA
J gene: TRBJ2-4
V gene: TRBV20-1

CDR3 protein: CASRLAPSLYEQYF
CDR3 DNA: TGTGCCAGCCGTCTAGCACCCTCCCTCTACGAGCAGTACTTC
clone size: NA
D gene: NA
J gene: TRBJ2-7
V gene: TRBV6-1

CDR3 protein: CASRGQGGLGTEAFF
CDR3 DNA: TGTGCCAGCAGAGGACAGGGGGGCTTGGGCACTGAAGCTTTCTTT
clone size: NA
D gene: TRBD1
J gene: TRBJ1-1
V gene: TRBV28

CDR3 protein: CASSEGRLPGQVKETQYF
CDR3 DNA: TGTGCCAGCAGTGAAGGGAGGCTACCGGGACAGGTTAAAGAGACCCAGTACTTC
clone size: few
D gene: TRBD1
J gene: TRBJ2-5
V gene: TRBV2

CDR3 protein: CASSPGRGLGQYF
CDR3 DNA: TGTGCCAGCAGCCCGGGGCGGGGGCTCGGGCAGTACTTC
clone size: many
D gene: NA
J gene: TRBJ2-7
V gene: TRBV7-2

CDR3 protein: CASSWTEFYGYTF
CDR3 DNA: TGTGCCAGCAGCTGGACAGAGTTCTATGGCTACACCTTC
clone size: medium-sized
D gene: NA
J gene: TRBJ1-2
V gene: TRBV6-2/TRBV6-3

CDR3 protein: CAIAGWGPGTEAFF
CDR3 DNA: TGTGCCATCGCGGGATGGGGGCCGGGAACTGAAGCTTTCTTT
clone size: many
D gene: NA
J gene: TRBJ1-1
V gene: TRBV12-3/TRBV12-4

CDR3 protein: CASMETGKSSYNSPLHF
CDR3 DNA: TGTGCCAGCATGGAAACCGGCAAGAGCTCCTATAATTCACCCCTCCACTTT
clone size: NA
D gene: NA
J gene: TRBJ1-6
V gene: TRBV28

CDR3 protein: CASSLSLPAEQYF
CDR3 DNA: TGTGCCAGCAGCTTAAGTCTTCCAGCCGAGCAGTACTTC
clone size: NA
D gene: NA
J gene: TRBJ2-7
V gene: TRBV7-2

CDR3 protein: CASSLDGAGSPYEQYF
CDR3 DNA: TGTGCCAGCAGCTTAGATGGAGCGGGGTCACCCTACGAGCAGTACTTC
clone size: many
D gene: TRBD2
J gene: TRBJ2-7
V gene: TRBV11-2

CDR3 protein: CASSQQRMNTEAFF
CDR3 DNA: TGCGCCAGCAGCCAACAGCGCATGAACACTGAAGCTTTCTTT
clone size: NA
D gene: NA
J gene: TRBJ1-1
V gene: TRBV5-1

CDR3 protein: CATSRDLRAEAFF
CDR3 DNA: TGTGCCACCAGCAGAGATTTGAGGGCTGAAGCTTTCTTT
clone size: many
D gene: NA
J gene: TRBJ1-1
V gene: TRBV15

CDR3 protein: CASITALGTEAFF
CDR3 DNA: TGTGCCAGCATAACAGCCCTCGGGACTGAAGCTTTCTTT
clone size: NA
D gene: NA
J gene: TRBJ1-1
V gene: TRBV25-1

CDR3 protein: CASTPLGQGRDYGYTF
CDR3 DNA: TGTGCCAGCACTCCCCTCGGACAGGGGCGGGACTATGGCTACACCTTC
clone size: many
D gene: TRBD1
J gene: TRBJ1-2
V gene: TRBV6-2/TRBV6-3

CDR3 protein: CASREDSGVTDTQYF
CDR3 DNA: TGTGCCAGTAGGGAGGACAGCGGGGTGACAGATACGCAGTATTTT
clone size: NA
D gene: NA
J gene: TRBJ2-3
V gene: TRBV19

CDR3 protein: CASSGGQGGYGYTF
CDR3 DNA: TGTGCCAGCAGTGGGGGACAGGGGGGCTATGGCTACACCTTC
clone size: many
D gene: TRBD1
J gene: TRBJ1-2
V gene: TRBV6-1

CDR3 protein: CASSYSGFMNTEAFF
CDR3 DNA: TGTGCCAGCAGTTACTCGGGATTTATGAACACTGAAGCTTTCTTT
clone size: NA
D gene: NA
J gene: TRBJ1-1
V gene: TRBV6-5

CDR3 protein: CASSLFPTAGNTIYF
CDR3 DNA: TGTGCCAGCAGCCTCTTTCCGACCGCAGGAAACACCATATATTTT
clone size: many
D gene: NA
J gene: TRBJ1-3
V gene: TRBV5-5

CDR3 protein: CASSTGQGATKNIQYF
CDR3 DNA: TGTGCCAGCAGCACGGGACAGGGGGCGACCAAAAACATTCAGTACTTC
clone size: NA
D gene: TRBD1
J gene: TRBJ2-4
V gene: TRBV7-8

CDR3 protein: CASSGQGAGQPQHF
CDR3 DNA: TGTGCCAGCAGTGGACAGGGGGCGGGTCAGCCCCAGCATTTT
clone size: NA
D gene: TRBD1
J gene: TRBJ1-5
V gene: TRBV6-1

CDR3 protein: CASSEVIGTPLLQHF
CDR3 DNA: TGTGCCAGCAGTGAAGTGATAGGGACCCCCCTGCTCCAGCATTTT
clone size: NA
D gene: NA
J gene: TRBJ1-5
V gene: TRBV6-1

CDR3 protein: CASSRLLNTGELFF
CDR3 DNA: TGTGCCAGCAGTCGACTACTAAACACCGGGGAGCTGTTTTTT
clone size: many
D gene: NA
J gene: TRBJ2-2
V gene: TRBV6-2/TRBV6-3

CDR3 protein: CATSDLLADTGELFF
CDR3 DNA: TGTGCCACCAGTGATTTGCTAGCGGACACCGGGGAGCTGTTTTTT
clone size: few
D gene: TRBD2
J gene: TRBJ2-2
V gene: TRBV24-1

CDR3 protein: CASSRDGELFF
CDR3 DNA: TGTGCCAGCAGTAGGGACGGGGAGCTGTTTTTT
clone size: NA
D gene: NA
J gene: TRBJ2-2
V gene: TRBV2

CDR3 protein: CASSPGTGVPGGEQYF
CDR3 DNA: TGTGCCAGCAGCCCGGGAACGGGGGTACCCGGGGGAGAGCAGTACTTC
clone size: many
D gene: NA
J gene: TRBJ2-7
V gene: TRBV5-5

CDR3 protein: CATTRTNTGELFF
CDR3 DNA: TGTGCCACCACCAGGACGAACACCGGGGAGCTGTTTTTT
clone size: many
D gene: NA
J gene: TRBJ2-2
V gene: TRBV6-1

CDR3 protein: CASSELGPQPQHF
CDR3 DNA: TGTGCCAGCAGTGAACTGGGGCCTCAGCCCCAGCATTTT
clone size: NA
D gene: NA
J gene: TRBJ1-5
V gene: TRBV6-1

CDR3 protein: CASTGGLENTEAFF
CDR3 DNA: TGTGCCAGCACCGGGGGTCTGGAGAACACTGAAGCTTTCTTT
clone size: many
D gene: NA
J gene: TRBJ1-1
V gene: TRBV6-5

CDR3 protein: CASSVGQGAGQPQHF
CDR3 DNA: TGCGCCAGCAGCGTCGGTCAGGGGGCAGGTCAGCCCCAGCATTTT
clone size: many
D gene: TRBD1
J gene: TRBJ1-5
V gene: TRBV5-1

CDR3 protein: CASSLDGTGGHEQYF
CDR3 DNA: TGTGCCAGCAGCTTAGACGGGACAGGGGGCCACGAGCAGTACTTC
clone size: NA
D gene: TRBD1
J gene: TRBJ2-7
V gene: TRBV11-2

CDR3 protein: CASTEWTTSYEQYF
CDR3 DNA: TGTGCCAGCACCGAATGGACAACCTCCTACGAGCAGTACTTC
clone size: NA
D gene: NA
J gene: TRBJ2-7
V gene: TRBV6-1

CDR3 protein: CASSLNRQGKNIQYF
CDR3 DNA: TGTGCCAGCAGCTTAAACAGACAGGGCAAAAACATTCAGTACTTC
clone size: many
D gene: TRBD1
J gene: TRBJ2-4
V gene: TRBV7-3

CDR3 protein: CASSYSGAPSNIQYF
CDR3 DNA: TGTGCCAGCAGTTACTCGGGTGCCCCGTCAAACATTCAGTACTTC
clone size: many
D gene: NA
J gene: TRBJ2-4
V gene: TRBV6-2/TRBV6-3

CDR3 protein: CASSFGRAYGYTF
CDR3 DNA: TGTGCCAGCAGCTTCGGACGGGCCTATGGCTACACCTTC
clone size: many
D gene: NA
J gene: TRBJ1-2
V gene: TRBV2

CDR3 protein: CASSWGTNDYGYTF
CDR3 DNA: TGTGCCAGCAGTTGGGGCACGAACGACTATGGCTACACCTTC
clone size: many
D gene: NA
J gene: TRBJ1-2
V gene: TRBV27

CDR3 protein: CASSLEGSYEQYF
CDR3 DNA: TGTGCCAGCAGCTTAGAGGGGTCGTACGAGCAGTACTTC
clone size: few
D gene: NA
J gene: TRBJ2-7
V gene: TRBV11-2